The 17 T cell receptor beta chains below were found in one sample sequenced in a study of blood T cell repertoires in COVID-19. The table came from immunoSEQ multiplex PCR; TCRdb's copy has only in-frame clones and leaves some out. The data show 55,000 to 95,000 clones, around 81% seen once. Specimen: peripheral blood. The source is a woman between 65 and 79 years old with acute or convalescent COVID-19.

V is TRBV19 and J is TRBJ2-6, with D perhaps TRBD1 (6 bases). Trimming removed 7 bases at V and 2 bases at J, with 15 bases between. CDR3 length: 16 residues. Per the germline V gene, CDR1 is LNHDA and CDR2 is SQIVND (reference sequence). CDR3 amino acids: CASILQGPPGANVLTF. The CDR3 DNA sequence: TGTGCCAGTATCCTACAGGGTCCGCCTGGGGCCAACGTCCTGACTTTC. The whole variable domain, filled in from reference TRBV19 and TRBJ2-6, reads DGGITQSPKYLFRKEGQNVTLSCEQNLNHDAMYWYRQDPGQGLRLIYYSQIVNDFQKGDIAEGYSVSREKKESFPLTVTSAQKNPTAFYLCASILQGPPGANVLTFGAGSRLTVL.

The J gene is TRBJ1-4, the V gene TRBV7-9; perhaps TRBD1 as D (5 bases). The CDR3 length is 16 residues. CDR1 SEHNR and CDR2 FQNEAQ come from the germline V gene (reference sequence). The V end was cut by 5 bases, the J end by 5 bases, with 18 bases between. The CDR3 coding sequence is TGTGCCAGCAGCCCCTCAGACAGACAACTGAATGAAAAACTGTTTTTT. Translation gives CASSPSDRQLNEKLFF.

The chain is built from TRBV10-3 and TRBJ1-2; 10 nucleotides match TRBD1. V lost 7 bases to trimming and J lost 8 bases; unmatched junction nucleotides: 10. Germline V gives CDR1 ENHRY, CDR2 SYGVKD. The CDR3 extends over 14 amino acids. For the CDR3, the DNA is TGTGCCATCAATCCGGGACAGGGGCTCTACGGCTACACCTTC. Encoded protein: CAINPGQGLYGYTF.

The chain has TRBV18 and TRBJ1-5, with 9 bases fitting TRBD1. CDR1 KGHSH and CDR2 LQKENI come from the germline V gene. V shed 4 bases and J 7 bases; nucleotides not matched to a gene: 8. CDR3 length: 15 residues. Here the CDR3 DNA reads TGTGCCAGCTCACTCAACCGGGACAGGGAACAGCCCCAGCATTTT. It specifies CASSLNRDREQPQHF.

The CDR3 DNA reads TGTGCCAGCAGTTCCCGGGACTCCAACTACCCCAATGAGCAGTTCTTC. Translating it yields CASSSRDSNYPNEQFF. This chain connects TRBV6-5 to TRBJ2-1; possible D gene TRBD2, 6 bases. The ends were cut back, 4 bases at V and 6 bases at J, with 19 bases in the middle. The CDR3 extends over 16 amino acids. Per germline, CDR1 MNHEY and CDR2 SVGAGI.

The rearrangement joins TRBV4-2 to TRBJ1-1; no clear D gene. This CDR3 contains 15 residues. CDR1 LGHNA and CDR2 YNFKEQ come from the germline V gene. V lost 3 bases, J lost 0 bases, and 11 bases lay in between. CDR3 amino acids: CASSQAQNLNTEAFF. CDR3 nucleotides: TGTGCCAGCAGCCAGGCACAGAATCTGAACACTGAAGCTTTCTTT.

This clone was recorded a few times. The DNA for the CDR3 is TGCAGCGTGAATACAGGCTACGAGCAGTACTTC. Translated, it gives CSVNTGYEQYF. The chain links TRBV29-1 to TRBJ2-7; weak D call: TRBD1 (5 bases). The V gene's germline CDR1 is SQVTM and CDR2 ANQGSEA. CDR3 length equals 11 residues. The V and J ends lost 6 bases and 3 bases respectively, with 9 bases between them.

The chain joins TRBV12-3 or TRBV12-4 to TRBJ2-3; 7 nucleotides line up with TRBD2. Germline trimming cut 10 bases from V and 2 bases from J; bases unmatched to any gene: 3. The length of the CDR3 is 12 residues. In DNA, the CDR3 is TGTGCCATCGGGGGGATCACAGATACGCAGTATTTT. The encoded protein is CAIGGITDTQYF.

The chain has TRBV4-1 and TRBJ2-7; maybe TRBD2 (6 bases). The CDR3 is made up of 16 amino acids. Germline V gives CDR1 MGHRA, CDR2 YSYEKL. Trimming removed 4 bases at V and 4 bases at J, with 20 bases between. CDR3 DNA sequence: TGCGCCAGCAGCCTATCCGCGCCGCGGGATGGATACGAGCAGTACTTC. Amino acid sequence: CASSLSAPRDGYEQYF.

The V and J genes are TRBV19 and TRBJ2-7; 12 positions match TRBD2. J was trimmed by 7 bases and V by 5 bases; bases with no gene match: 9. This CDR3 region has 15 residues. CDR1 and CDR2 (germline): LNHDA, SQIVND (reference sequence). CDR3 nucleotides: TGTGCCAGTAGTCAAAGACTAGCGGGAGAAGATGAGCAGTACTTC. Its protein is CASSQRLAGEDEQYF.

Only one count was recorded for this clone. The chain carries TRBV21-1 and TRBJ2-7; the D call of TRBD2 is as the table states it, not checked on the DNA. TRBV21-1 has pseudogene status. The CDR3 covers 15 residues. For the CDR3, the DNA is TGTGCCAGCAGCAGAGGTACTCGGTCTAGTCGTGAGCAGTACTTC. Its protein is CASSRGTRSSREQYF.

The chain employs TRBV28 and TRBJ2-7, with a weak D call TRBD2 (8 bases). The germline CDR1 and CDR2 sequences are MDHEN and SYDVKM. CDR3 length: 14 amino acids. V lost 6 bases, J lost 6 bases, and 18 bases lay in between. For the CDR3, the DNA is TGTGCCAGCAGCCGGGAGGGGACAGTTTTCGAGCAGTACTTC. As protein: CASSREGTVFEQYF.

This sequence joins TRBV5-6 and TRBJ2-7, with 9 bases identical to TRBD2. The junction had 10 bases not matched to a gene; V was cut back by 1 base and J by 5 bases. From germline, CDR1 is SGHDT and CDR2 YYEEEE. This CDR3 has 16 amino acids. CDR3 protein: CASSLPTFSGSHEQYF. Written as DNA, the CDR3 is TGTGCCAGCAGCTTGCCGACATTTAGCGGGAGCCACGAGCAGTACTTC.

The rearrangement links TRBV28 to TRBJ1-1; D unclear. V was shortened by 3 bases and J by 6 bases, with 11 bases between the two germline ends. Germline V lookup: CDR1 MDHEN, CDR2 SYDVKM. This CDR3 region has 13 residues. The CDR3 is CASSFGGRAEAFF. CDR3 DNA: TGTGCCAGCAGTTTCGGAGGGCGCGCTGAAGCTTTCTTT.

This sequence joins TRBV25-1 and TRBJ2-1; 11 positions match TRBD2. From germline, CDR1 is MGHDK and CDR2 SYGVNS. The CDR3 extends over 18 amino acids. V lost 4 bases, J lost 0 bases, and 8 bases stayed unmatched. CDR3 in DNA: TGTGCCAGCAGTGGTGAGACTAGCGGGACTAGCTCCTACAATGAGCAGTTCTTC. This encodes CASSGETSGTSSYNEQFF.

CDR3 nucleotides: TGTGCCAGCAGCCCCTCGCGACAATCCTCCTATGGCTACACCTTC. It encodes CASSPSRQSSYGYTF. The gene calls are TRBV3-1 (or the pseudogene TRBV3-2) and TRBJ1-2; D is unresolved. Germline V lookup: CDR1 LGHDT, CDR2 YNNKEL (reference sequence). V lost 4 bases to trimming and J lost 4 bases, with 16 bases between them. This CDR3 spans 15 amino acids.

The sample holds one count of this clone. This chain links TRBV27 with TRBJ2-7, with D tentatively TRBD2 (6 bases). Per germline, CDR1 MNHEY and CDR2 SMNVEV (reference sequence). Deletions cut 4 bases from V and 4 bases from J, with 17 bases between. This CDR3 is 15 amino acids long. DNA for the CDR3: TGTGCCAGCAGTTCCCCACCCGCGGGACGTTACGAGCAGTACTTC. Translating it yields CASSSPPAGRYEQYF.